This T cell receptor beta chain was recovered during a study of immune evolution from preneoplasia to lung adenocarcinoma (dated by TCRdb to the early 2020s). Background for the entire study: The study combined immune gene expression, TCR sequencing and multiplex immunofluorescence to profile immune contexture across lung adenocarcinoma precursors and invasive adenocarcinoma. The immune data were integrated with whole exome sequencing and methylation data obtained from the same cohort of nodules. Resected precursor lesions (AAH, AIS, MIA) and invasive adenocarcinomas were compared against paired morphologically normal lung tissue. A total of approximately 48 patients with pulmonary nodules who underwent surgical resection were included in the overall cohort. A total of 40 to 60 patients contributed TCR sequencing data. POLYSOLVER was used to infer Class I HLA alleles from exome data, and LOHHLA was used to detect allele-specific HLA loss. Sample size was based on specimen availability rather than a prior power calculation. The study reported that 85 to 130 samples were used for TCR sequencing.

Patients underwent resection in Japan or China between about 2014 and 2017. The histologic diagnosis of each case was independently confirmed on H&E slides by two lung cancer pathologists. DNA was isolated from FFPE tissue using the AllPrep DNA/RNA FFPE Kit. TCR beta CDR3 regions were sequenced from DNA using the immunoSEQ hsTCRbeta Kit. As for how the authors treated the data: The ImmunoSEQ Analyzer was used to analyse the TCR sequencing data. T cell clonality was defined as 1 minus Pielou's evenness, as computed on productive rearrangements. T cell diversity was measured with the inverse Simpson index on productive templates. T cell density was TCR beta template counts normalized to usable DNA, estimated by amplifying and sequencing housekeeping genes. Two-sided Kruskal-Wallis tests were used to compare TCR metrics across histologic stages. TCRdb retrieved this table from immuneACCESS and kept in-frame rearrangements only. Not all clones are present; in checked studies, unresolved V genes account for under half, and no reason is known for the remainder. V and J calls and clone size are as listed in that table; D and trimming were resolved from the DNA. This sample is represented by several thousand clones; nearly 80% of them were singletons. The ten largest clonotypes hold approximately 8% of the sample.

This clone is deemed medium-sized (0.01 to 0.1%). It lacks a known antigen. No much larger clone is present one base from it, and per-base qualities are unavailable. General findings and caveats noted by the study authors: Findings were based on association rather than direct causation; larger cohorts with long-term follow-up and longitudinal biopsies were deemed needed. Normal lung had the highest top T cell clone frequencies, which appeared to decline progressively from AAH through AIS, MIA and invasive adenocarcinoma. Normal lung showed the highest clonality, whereas later-stage lesions appeared to have higher T cell density and diversity but lower clonality. Because all patients came from Japan and China, whether the findings apply to Western populations was uncertain.

Sequencing used FFPE adjacent normal lung tissue. The sequence was collected from a person aged 55-79 years with lung adenocarcinoma.

The DNA sequence is as follows: TGCGCCAGCAGCTTGGACGGGGCAAACTCCTACGAGCAGTACTTC. Translated, this gives CASSLDGANSYEQYF. The chain links TRBV5-1 with TRBJ2-7, with the D gene possibly TRBD1 or TRBD2, each one fitting 5 bases. V is shortened by 0 bases, J by 0 bases, and the region joining them spans 10 bases. Reading from cysteine to phenylalanine, the CDR3 counts 15 amino acids. Just the 45-base CDR3 DNA is kept, in frame starting at base 1. As encoded in the germline V gene, CDR1 is SGHRS while CDR2 is YFSETQ. Extended through the reference TRBV5-1 and TRBJ2-7 proteins, this CDR3 yields the full variable domain: KAGVTQTPRYLIKTRGQQVTLSCSPISGHRSVSWYQQTPGQGLQFLFEYFSETQRNKGNFPGRFSGRQFSNSRSEMNVSTLELGDSALYLCASSLDGANSYEQYFGPGTRLTVT.